Each of the 20 T cell receptor beta chains below was sequenced from the same sample in a study of CD8 T cells in ankylosing spondylitis. From the 5' RACE reads, TCRdb called clonotypes with MiXCR, one entry per CDR3 protein. Among fewer than 350,000 distinct CDR3 sequences listed, roughly 12% were seen once. Sequenced input: blood, either unsorted or a sorted T cell fraction (not recorded which). The source of these receptors is a female donor with ankylosing spondylitis or in good health (not recorded which).

In its sample, this clonotype was seen many times. V is TRBV5-1 and J is TRBJ2-3, with a weak D call TRBD1 (5 bases). V was cut by 4 bases and J by 3 bases, with 9 bases left in between. This CDR3 spans 13 amino acids. The germline V gene has CDR1 SGHRS and CDR2 YFSETQ. CDR3 nucleotides: TGCGCCAGCAGCCTGACAGTAACAGATACGCAGTATTTT. Translation: CASSLTVTDTQYF.

Ten or more counts support this clonotype. The genes are TRBV5-1 and TRBJ2-1; 7 bases are shared with TRBD2. Germline loops: CDR1 SGHRS, CDR2 YFSETQ. The CDR3 has 15 amino acids. Trimming removed 3 bases from V and 3 bases from J; junction bases left unmatched: 6. The CDR3 DNA reads as TGCGCCAGCAGCTCCTCCGGGACTAACTACAATGAGCAGTTCTTC. It yields the protein CASSSSGTNYNEQFF.

This clonotype was detected ten times or more. The chain joins TRBV7-2 to TRBJ2-3, with 10 bases identical to TRBD2. The CDR3 contains 18 residues. Germline-derived CDR1 and CDR2 are SGHTA and FQGNSA. The V segment lost 0 bases and the J segment 2 bases; nucleotides outside the gene matches: 8. As DNA, the CDR3 is TGTGCCAGCAGCTTAGCGGCTAGCGGGAGTGCCCCCACAGATACGCAGTATTTT. It encodes CASSLAASGSAPTDTQYF.

As for this clonotype: The junction departs from the called germline gene at one end, perhaps through a read error. The chain combines TRBV27 with TRBJ1-2; the D is unclear. The CDR3 runs 16 residues. CDR1 is MNHEY, CDR2 SMNVEV, per germline (reference sequence). The CDR3 DNA is TGTGCCAGCTGTTTAAGTCCATCAACGGCTAACTATGGCGACGCCTTC. Amino acid sequence: CASCLSPSTANYGDAF.

The V call is TRBV7-2, the J call TRBJ2-1; maybe TRBD2 (6 bases). V was trimmed by 0 bases and J by 0 bases, leaving 24 bases between them. This CDR3 region has 21 residues. From germline, CDR1 is SGHTA and CDR2 FQGNSA. The CDR3 nucleotides read TGTGCCAGCAGCTTAGCTGATGGGGACTCTCAGTTTTTCAGCTCCTACAATGAGCAGTTCTTC. Residues: CASSLADGDSQFFSSYNEQFF.

J is TRBJ2-1 and V is TRBV5-1, with unresolved D. Germline V gene lookup returns CDR1 SGHRS and CDR2 YFSETQ. The CDR3 is 11 residues long. The ends were cut back, 3 bases at V and 6 bases at J, with 4 bases in the middle. The CDR3 here is CASSYTNEQFF. The DNA of the CDR3 is TGCGCCAGCAGCTACACCAATGAGCAGTTCTTC.

The rearrangement links TRBV28 to TRBJ2-7; a weak D match, TRBD2 (5 bases). Germline V gene sequence: CDR1 MDHEN, CDR2 SYDVKM. CDR3 length: 14 amino acids. Trimming took 4 bases from V and 1 from J, leaving 11 bases between them. Here the CDR3 DNA reads TGTGCCAGCAGTTCCCCGGGAACGTCCTACGAGCAGTACTTC. Translation: CASSSPGTSYEQYF.

Concerning this clonotype: A much larger clone lies a single base off, so this may be a read error. V usage is TRBV5-1 and J usage is TRBJ1-2; a possible D gene is TRBD1 (5 bases). Germline V gene data show CDR1 as SGHRS and CDR2 as YFSETQ. The CDR3 consists of 15 residues. V gave up 4 bases and J gave up 10 bases, with 23 bases separating them. CDR3: CASSAREAASDAYTF. The CDR3 nucleotides are TGCGCCAGCAGCGCCAGGGAGGCGGCTAGTGATGCCTACACCTTC.

This clonotype has a handful of counts. The J gene is TRBJ2-3, the V gene TRBV21-1; TRBD2 was called by the table and not checked on the DNA. TRBV21-1 is a documented pseudogene. The CDR3 length is 15 residues. DNA of the CDR3: TGTGCCAGCAGGCGGACTAGCGGGAGTATCAATACGCAGTATTTT. It is translated as CASRRTSGSINTQYF.

This clonotype was picked up many times. The rearrangement links TRBV10-3 to TRBJ1-2; 10 nucleotides align to TRBD1. Germline V CDR1 and CDR2: ENHRY, SYGVKD. The V and J ends lost 4 bases and 6 bases, in that order; junction bases with no gene match: 5. The CDR3 runs to 14 residues. CDR3 in DNA: TGTGCCATCAGTGGATCCGGGACAGGGGATGGCTACACCTTC. Its protein is CAISGSGTGDGYTF.

The table lists this clonotype with many counts. The V call is TRBV7-9, the J call TRBJ1-2; D is unresolved. The CDR3 is 14 amino acids. Germline V CDR1 and CDR2: SEHNR, FQNEAQ (reference sequence). V lost 2 bases and J 8 bases, leaving 15 bases between the germline ends. The CDR3 is CASSLLQAGGGYTF. Here the CDR3 DNA reads TGTGCCAGCAGCTTACTCCAGGCAGGAGGGGGCTACACCTTC.

With respect to this clonotype: A much larger clone sits a single nucleotide away, making a read error possible. V usage is TRBV27 and J usage is TRBJ2-7, with D perhaps TRBD1 or TRBD2 (5 bases each). Deletions cut 4 bases from V and 4 bases from J, with 14 bases between. The CDR3 runs 14 residues. Per germline, CDR1 MNHEY and CDR2 SMNVEV (reference sequence). CDR3 nucleotide sequence: TGTGCCAGCAGTTCAGGGACCCCGGGGTACGAGCAGTACTTC. Translating gives CASSSGTPGYEQYF.

This clonotype was counted at least ten times. The chain recombines TRBV5-1 with TRBJ2-7; 7 nucleotides agree with TRBD1. CDR1 and CDR2 from the germline V gene are SGHRS and YFSETQ. This CDR3 has 13 amino acids. J lost 1 base, V lost 5 bases, and 3 bases had no gene match. For the CDR3, the DNA is TGCGCCAGCAGAGGACAGGTTTCCTACGAGCAGTACTTC. Its translation: CASRGQVSYEQYF. The whole variable domain, filled in from reference TRBV5-1 and TRBJ2-7, reads KAGVTQTPRYLIKTRGQQVTLSCSPISGHRSVSWYQQTPGQGLQFLFEYFSETQRNKGNFPGRFSGRQFSNSRSEMNVSTLELGDSALYLCASRGQVSYEQYFGPGTRLTVT.

This clonotype was counted between two and nine times. CDR3 residues: CSVARNRYQETQYF. The CDR3 DNA reads as TGCAGCGTTGCGCGCAACCGGTACCAAGAGACCCAGTACTTC. The rearrangement uses TRBV29-1 and TRBJ2-5; no reliable D call. The CDR3 runs 14 residues. Trimming took off 4 bases at V and 0 bases at J, with 12 bases between the two ends. CDR1 and CDR2 (germline): SQVTM, ANQGSEA.

This chain joins TRBV6-1 and TRBJ2-3, with 10 nucleotides matching TRBD1. Germline V CDR1 and CDR2: MNHNS, SASEGT. V shed 5 bases and J 3 bases; nucleotides not matched to a gene: 8. This CDR3 has 16 amino acids. CDR3 residues: CASSRQGAMATDTQYF. CDR3 sequence (DNA): TGTGCCAGCAGTAGACAGGGGGCAATGGCTACAGATACGCAGTATTTT.

There are many counts of this clonotype. This rearrangement joins TRBV29-1 to TRBJ1-1; D gene uncertain. Germline-derived CDR1 and CDR2 are SQVTM and ANQGSEA. The CDR3 has 13 residues. V lost 7 bases, J lost 0 bases, and 12 bases lay in between. This CDR3 reads CSGSLRLNTEAFF. CDR3 sequence (DNA): TGCAGCGGGTCTTTAAGGCTGAACACTGAAGCTTTCTTT. The full variable domain, completed using reference TRBV29-1 and TRBJ1-1, is SAVISQKPSRDICQRGTSLTIQCQVDSQVTMMFWYRQQPGQSLTLIATANQGSEATYESGFVIDKFPISRPNLTFSTLTVSNMSPEDSSIYLCSGSLRLNTEAFFGQGTRLTVV.

V usage is TRBV20-1 and J usage is TRBJ2-7; TRBD2 matches 7 bases. V shed 2 bases and J 3 bases; nucleotides not matched to a gene: 10. The length of the CDR3 is 15 residues. Germline V gene data show CDR1 as DFQATT and CDR2 as SNEGSKA (reference sequence). This CDR3 is CSARRGGGRLYEQYF. As DNA, the CDR3 is TGCAGTGCTAGACGAGGTGGCGGGAGACTCTACGAGCAGTACTTC.

This clonotype was observed at least ten times. The chain's CDR3 is CAISVKGTGYGEQYF. Written as DNA, the CDR3 is TGTGCCATCAGTGTCAAGGGGACGGGTTACGGCGAGCAGTACTTC. The chain joins TRBV10-3 to TRBJ2-7; D may correspond to TRBD1 or TRBD2 (5 bases each). In germline, CDR1 is ENHRY, CDR2 SYGVKD. Trimming cost V 4 bases and J 6 bases, with 19 bases left between them. The CDR3 extends over 15 amino acids.

This clonotype was observed at least ten times. CDR3 sequence: CASSLLLTPGGTDTQYF. The CDR3 bases are TGCGCCAGCAGCTTGTTGTTGACTCCCGGGGGCACAGATACGCAGTATTTT. V is TRBV5-1 and J is TRBJ2-3; D might be TRBD2 (5 bases). CDR1 and CDR2 from the germline V gene are SGHRS and YFSETQ. CDR3 length: 17 residues. Trimming shortened V by 1 base and J by 1 base, and 16 bases separated the two germline ends.

This clonotype was recorded many times. The J gene is TRBJ2-4, the V gene TRBV12-3 or TRBV12-4, with TRBD1 matching over 7 bases. V was pared by 6 bases and J by 0 bases, with 5 bases of the junction left unmatched. The CDR3 consists of 15 residues. In DNA, the CDR3 is TGTGCCAGCAGCCGGGACAGTATAGCCAAAAACATTCAGTACTTC. It encodes CASSRDSIAKNIQYF.